A selection of T cell receptor beta chains follows, all from one sample in a study of OX40 agonist ivuxolimab in advanced cancers. Produced via immunoSEQ multiplex PCR; TCRdb's table is partial and in-frame only. Of 67,000 or so clones in the sample, 88% were seen once. Source: CD4+ or CD8+ T cells sorted from blood, taken in a trial of the OX40 agonist ivuxolimab. Every receptor here comes from an adult with an advanced solid tumor such as melanoma, head and neck, liver or kidney cancer. The CDR3 runs from the conserved cysteine through the conserved F or W. Fields, in order: J gene, V gene, clone size, D gene, CDR3 DNA, CDR3 protein. The D gene is left open where the match is weak. Not all rows give a size; the values are once, few, many and, for expanded clones, a class.

TRBJ1-2 | TRBV27 | once | - | TGTGCCAGCAGTCCCTCCCGGGACTATGGCTACACCTTC | CASSPSRDYGYTF
TRBJ1-2 | TRBV9 | - | - | TGTGCCAGCAGCGTAGTTGAGAACTATGGCTACACCTTC | CASSVVENYGYTF
TRBJ1-2 | TRBV7-2 | - | TRBD1 | TGTGCCAGCAGCTCTAAGCAGAAAAGGACAGGGCGTCATGGCTACACCTTC | CASSSKQKRTGRHGYTF
TRBJ1-2 | TRBV6-8 | - | - | TGTGCCAGCAGTAAATACTGGACAGCCACCTATGGCTACACCTTC | CASSKYWTATYGYTF
TRBJ1-4 | TRBV5-5 | - | - | TGTGCCAGCAGCGCCAGGGACTCCCCTACCCCCACAACTAATGAAAAACTGTTTTTT | CASSARDSPTPTTNEKLFF
TRBJ1-3 | TRBV10-3 | - | - | TGTGCCATCAGTGAGCCGACCTTCTCTGGAAACACCATATATTTT | CAISEPTFSGNTIYF
TRBJ1-1 | TRBV11-2 | - | - | TGTGCCAGCAGTCCCCAGTCGAACACTGAAGCTTTCTTT | CASSPQSNTEAFF
TRBJ1-2 | TRBV27 | - | - | TGTGCCAGCAGTTCCCTGCACACAGCCAGGGTTGGCTACACCTTC | CASSSLHTARVGYTF
TRBJ2-1 | TRBV5-4 | - | - | TGTGCCAGCAGCTCCGGTTGGGACGCCTCCTACAATGAGCAGTTCTTC | CASSSGWDASYNEQFF
TRBJ2-1 | TRBV2 | - | - | TGTGCCAGCAGTGTGGGGGGATACAATGAGCAGTTCTTC | CASSVGGYNEQFF
TRBJ2-4 | TRBV19 | - | - | TGTGCCAGTAGTCTCACAGGGATTGGCAAAAACATTCAGTACTTC | CASSLTGIGKNIQYF
TRBJ2-1 | TRBV28 | - | - | TGTGCCAGCAGTTTGGGCGGCCTTGGGCCCAATGAGCAGTTCTTC | CASSLGGLGPNEQFF
TRBJ2-2 | TRBV11-2 | - | TRBD2 | TGTGCCAGCACCCCCGTCGGACTAGCGGGAGGAGGAATAGCCGGGGAGCTGTTTTTT | CASTPVGLAGGGIAGELFF
TRBJ2-5 | TRBV7-2 | - | - | TGTGCCAGCAGCTCGGTGTTCCGGGAGACCCAGTACTTC | CASSSVFRETQYF
TRBJ2-5 | TRBV10-3 | once | - | TGTGCCATCAGCGGGGGGCCAGAGGAGACCCAGTACTTC | CAISGGPEETQYF
TRBJ2-2 | TRBV7-2 | - | TRBD2 | TGTGCCAGCAGGGGGAGGACTAGCGGGATGAACACCGGGGAGCTGTTTTTT | CASRGRTSGMNTGELFF
TRBJ2-3 | TRBV5-6 | - | - | TGTGCCAGCAGTCCCACTAGTAGCACAGATACGCAGTATTTT | CASSPTSSTDTQYF
TRBJ1-1 | TRBV6-5 | few | TRBD1 | TGTGCCAGCAGGACAGGGTCAGCTGAAGCTTTCTTT | CASRTGSAEAFF
TRBJ1-1 | TRBV9 | - | - | TGTGCCAGCAGCGTAGATGGCAACACTGAAGCTTTCTTT | CASSVDGNTEAFF
TRBJ2-7 | TRBV6-5 | - | - | TGTGCCAGCAGCCCCAGGCGGAGAAGCGAGCAGTACTTC | CASSPRRRSEQYF
TRBJ2-6 | TRBV10-3 | - | - | TGTGCCATCAGTGAATGGGGGCATGGGGCCAACGTCCTGACTTTC | CAISEWGHGANVLTF
TRBJ2-6 | TRBV11-2 | few | - | TGTGCCAGCAGTCCAACCGGGGGCGGGGCCAACGTCCTGACTTTC | CASSPTGGGANVLTF
TRBJ2-2 | TRBV28 | - | TRBD2 | TGTGCCAGCAATGGTAATAGCGGGGGCTACCGGCTTTACACCGGGGAGCTGTTTTTT | CASNGNSGGYRLYTGELFF
TRBJ1-3 | TRBV6-6 | - | - | TGTGCCAGCAGTTACGCTGGGAATAGTGGAAACACCATATATTTT | CASSYAGNSGNTIYF